This entry lists 29 T cell receptor beta chains sequenced from one sample in a study of blood T cell repertoires in COVID-19. The assay was immunoSEQ multiplex PCR, and TCRdb's table has in-frame clones only and misses some. The repertoire holds tens of thousands of clones, with about 90% as singletons. Sequenced material: peripheral blood. Every receptor here comes from a human donor in a cohort sampled during active COVID-19.

The chain links TRBV5-1 to TRBJ1-1; weak D call: TRBD1 (5 bases). The V and J ends lost 0 bases and 6 bases respectively, with 12 bases between them. The germline CDR1 and CDR2 sequences are SGHRS and YFSETQ. The CDR3 contains 14 residues. The chain's CDR3 is CASSLVGGDPEAFF. The CDR3 region has the DNA TGCGCCAGCAGCTTGGTGGGGGGAGACCCTGAAGCTTTCTTT.

The chain recombines TRBV3-1 (or the pseudogene TRBV3-2) with TRBJ2-5, with D maybe TRBD1 (5 bases). CDR3 length equals 14 residues. Germline V gene sequence: CDR1 LGHDT, CDR2 YNNKEL (reference sequence). Trimming shortened V by 3 bases and J by 5 bases, and 13 bases separated the two germline ends. DNA of the CDR3: TGTGCCAGCAGCCACCGAGCAGGGTATGAGACCCAGTACTTC. Residues: CASSHRAGYETQYF.

This clone was seen more than once but under ten times. This rearrangement joins TRBV7-7 to TRBJ2-2; possibly TRBD1 for D (5 bases). Deletions cut 1 base from V and 1 base from J, with 7 bases between. The CDR3 loop spans 15 amino acids. Looked up from germline, CDR1 is SSHAT and CDR2 is FNYEAQ (reference sequence). CDR3 in amino acids: CASSLGGLNTGELFF. The CDR3 DNA sequence: TGTGCCAGCAGCTTAGGGGGCCTGAACACCGGGGAGCTGTTTTTT.

The rearrangement joins TRBV3-1 (or the pseudogene TRBV3-2) to TRBJ2-3, with D possibly TRBD1 on 6 matching bases. Per germline, CDR1 LGHDT and CDR2 YNNKEL (reference sequence). The CDR3 sequence is 14 residues long. V lost 4 bases, J lost 2 bases, and 10 bases lay in between. The CDR3 here is CASSPWTVTDTQYF. For the CDR3, the DNA is TGTGCCAGCAGCCCGTGGACAGTCACAGATACGCAGTATTTT.

This chain joins TRBV24-1 and TRBJ2-3; 9 bases are shared with TRBD2. The trim removed 5 bases at V and 5 bases at J, leaving 10 bases unmatched. The CDR3 consists of 16 residues. Per germline, CDR1 KGHDR and CDR2 SFDVKD. CDR3 nucleotide sequence: TGTGCCACCAGTGGGGCGGGGGGGCCGGAAGGAGATACGCAGTATTTT. Translation gives CATSGAGGPEGDTQYF.

The chain uses TRBV21-1 and TRBJ1-2; the listed D gene, TRBD1, was not tested against the DNA. TRBV21-1 has pseudogene status. The CDR3 is made up of 15 amino acids. The CDR3 DNA is TGTGCCAGCAACCTATCGCAGGGGGCAAACTATGGCTACACCTTC. It codes for CASNLSQGANYGYTF.

The V call is TRBV6-6, the J call TRBJ1-5; D may be TRBD1 (6 bases). Germline V gene sequence: CDR1 MNHNY, CDR2 SVGAGI (reference sequence). The CDR3 covers 15 residues. V gave up 6 bases and J gave up 3 bases, with 15 bases separating them. The CDR3 DNA sequence: TGTGCCAGCAGCAAGGGGACAAGCCACAATCAGCCCCAGCATTTT. Its protein is CASSKGTSHNQPQHF.

V gene TRBV2 combines with J gene TRBJ1-5, with a tentative D call TRBD1 (6 bases). Trimming pared 0 bases from V and 6 bases from J, leaving 18 bases between. The CDR3 has 17 amino acids. Germline assignment: CDR1 SNHLY and CDR2 FYNNEI. CDR3 in DNA: TGTGCCAGCAGTGAAGCCCCTGGGGGCCTCTGGAGTCAGCCCCAGCATTTT. Amino acids: CASSEAPGGLWSQPQHF.

CDR3 protein: CASSSPGQGIDTQYF. In DNA, the CDR3 is TGTGCCAGCAGCTCCCCGGGACAGGGAATAGATACGCAGTATTTT. This chain connects TRBV7-8 to TRBJ2-3; 9 positions match TRBD1. The CDR3 has 15 residues. Losses at the gene ends were 4 bases for V and 5 bases for J; bases not matched to a gene: 7. Per germline, CDR1 SGHVS and CDR2 FQNEAQ.

The chain uses TRBV29-1 and TRBJ2-1, with D tentatively TRBD1 (6 bases). Germline CDR1 and CDR2: SQVTM and ANQGSEA. Trimming left V 2 bases short and J 7 bases short, with 12 bases between. The CDR3 length is 13 residues. The CDR3 spells CSVEPRGLNEQFF. The CDR3 nucleotides are TGCAGCGTTGAACCCAGGGGCCTGAATGAGCAGTTCTTC.

This chain links TRBV12-5 with TRBJ2-5, with D unclear. Germline loops: CDR1 LGHNT, CDR2 FRNRAP. V shed 2 bases and J shed 5 bases, with 9 bases lying between them. The CDR3 contains 13 residues. CDR3 in DNA: TGTGCTAGTGGTTTGAGTTCCGGGGAGACCCAGTACTTC. This translates into CASGLSSGETQYF. Full variable domain (missing parts from reference TRBV12-5 and TRBJ2-5): DARVTQTPRHKVTEMGQEVTMRCQPILGHNTVFWYRQTMMQGLELLAYFRNRAPLDDSGMPKDRFSAEMPDATLATLKIQPSEPRDSAVYFCASGLSSGETQYFGPGTRLLVL.

The V gene is TRBV6-5, the J gene TRBJ2-3; D is unresolved. Germline CDR1 reads MNHEY; CDR2 reads SVGAGI. Trimming pared 6 bases from V and 2 bases from J, leaving 9 bases between. This CDR3 contains 13 residues. The CDR3 DNA sequence: TGTGCCAGCAGCCTCTATAACACAGATACGCAGTATTTT. Translating it yields CASSLYNTDTQYF.

The chain employs TRBV7-9 and TRBJ2-5, with 11 nucleotides matching TRBD2. V lost 5 bases to trimming and J lost 5 bases; unmatched junction nucleotides: 7. This CDR3 has 15 residues. The germline V gene encodes CDR1 SEHNR and CDR2 FQNEAQ (reference sequence). The CDR3, as DNA: TGTGCCAGCAGCCTTAGCGGGGGGGCTTCCGAGACCCAGTACTTC. Translating it yields CASSLSGGASETQYF.

This chain links TRBV27 with TRBJ2-1; D is uncertain. Trimming pared 0 bases from V and 0 bases from J, leaving 9 bases between. The CDR3 consists of 16 residues. Germline V gene data show CDR1 as MNHEY and CDR2 as SMNVEV (reference sequence). CDR3: CASSLSNLGSYNEQFF. CDR3 nucleotide sequence: TGTGCCAGCAGTTTATCGAACCTAGGCTCCTACAATGAGCAGTTCTTC.

V usage is TRBV11-2 and J usage is TRBJ2-1; 8 positions agree with TRBD1. The CDR3 is 13 amino acids. Germline loops: CDR1 SGHAT, CDR2 FQNNGV. V lost 4 bases and J lost 9; bases outside the gene matches: 5. CDR3 sequence reads: CASSSDRGSEQFF. The CDR3 nucleotides are TGTGCCAGCAGCTCCGACAGGGGTAGTGAGCAGTTCTTC.

The rearrangement joins TRBV12-5 to TRBJ2-5, with D tentatively TRBD2 (6 bases). V was pared by 5 bases and J by 5 bases, with 24 bases between. The germline gives CDR1 LGHNT, CDR2 FRNRAP. This CDR3 has 17 residues. CDR3 loop: CASGLSSVAGSLETQYF. CDR3 nucleotide sequence: TGTGCTAGTGGTCTCTCTTCTGTGGCGGGGAGCCTGGAGACCCAGTACTTC.

The rearrangement joins TRBV5-6 to TRBJ2-1; TRBD2 matches at 8 bases. The CDR3 runs 14 residues. V shed 8 bases, J shed 4 bases, and the junction held 8 bases outside the gene matches. Germline lookup yields CDR1 SGHDT and CDR2 YYEEEE. The CDR3 nucleotides read TGTGCCAGTAGTATGCGGGGGGCTTACAATGAGCAGTTCTTC. Translated: CASSMRGAYNEQFF.

The chain uses TRBV6-5 and TRBJ2-1, with 7 nucleotides matching TRBD1. CDR3 length equals 15 residues. Germline V gives CDR1 MNHEY, CDR2 SVGAGI. V was pared by 2 bases and J by 6 bases, with 7 bases of the junction left unmatched. This CDR3 reads CASSYGPGQSNEQFF. CDR3 DNA: TGTGCCAGCAGTTACGGGCCGGGACAGAGCAATGAGCAGTTCTTC.

The count of this clone is one. This chain connects TRBV27 to TRBJ2-7, with 7 bases matching TRBD1. CDR3 length equals 17 residues. Germline V CDR1 and CDR2: MNHEY, SMNVEV (reference sequence). V shed 2 bases, J shed 0 bases, and the junction held 10 bases outside the gene matches. The CDR3 reads CASSLNGGGQASYEQYF. CDR3 DNA: TGTGCCAGCAGTTTAAATGGCGGCGGACAGGCCTCCTACGAGCAGTACTTC.

The V and J genes are TRBV19 and TRBJ1-1, with 8 bases identical to TRBD1. This CDR3 has 16 residues. CDR1 and CDR2 from the germline V gene are LNHDA and SQIVND (reference sequence). Trimming at V came to 5 bases and at J to 1 base, leaving 9 bases not matched to a gene. CDR3 loop: CASSPDRERGNTEAFF. For the CDR3, the DNA is TGTGCCAGTAGTCCGGACAGGGAGAGGGGGAACACTGAAGCTTTCTTT.

The chain is built from TRBV6-1 and TRBJ2-5; TRBD1 might be the D (5 bases). The CDR3 covers 14 residues. V lost 2 bases and J 5 bases, leaving 12 bases between the germline ends. From germline, CDR1 is MNHNS and CDR2 SASEGT. In nucleotides, the CDR3 is TGTGCCAGCAGTGAAATCCAGGGCACCGAGACCCAGTACTTC. Translated, it gives CASSEIQGTETQYF.

This chain uses TRBV5-1 with TRBJ2-7, with D unresolved. The CDR3 totals 13 residues. The germline V gene encodes CDR1 SGHRS and CDR2 YFSETQ. V was cut by 0 bases and J by 4 bases, with 8 bases left in between. CDR3 region: CASSLESGYEQYF. The DNA for the CDR3 is TGCGCCAGCAGCTTGGAATCGGGTTACGAGCAGTACTTC.

The sample holds a few counts of this clone. V gene TRBV5-1 combines with J gene TRBJ2-7, with D possibly being TRBD2 (6 bases). Germline V gene data show CDR1 as SGHRS and CDR2 as YFSETQ. Deletions cut 0 bases from V and 6 bases from J, with 13 bases between. This CDR3 has 14 amino acids. In nucleotides, the CDR3 is TGCGCCAGCAGCTTGGCCCTTTTGGGAGGCGAGCAGTACTTC. The encoded protein is CASSLALLGGEQYF.

CDR3 loop: CASSPGTEGGYEQYF. Written as DNA, the CDR3 is TGTGCCAGCAGCCCCGGGACAGAGGGTGGTTACGAGCAGTACTTC. The chain joins TRBV11-2 to TRBJ2-7; TRBD1 matches at 7 bases. Trimming at V came to 5 bases and at J to 4 bases, leaving 11 bases not matched to a gene. The CDR3 is 15 amino acids. Germline CDR1 reads SGHAT; CDR2 reads FQNNGV.

The chain joins TRBV6-5 to TRBJ2-3; weak D call: TRBD1 (6 bases). The CDR3 consists of 15 residues. Trimming stripped 6 bases from V and 2 bases from J, with 15 bases between. Germline assignment: CDR1 MNHEY and CDR2 SVGAGI. The CDR3 here is CASSTSGHPTDTQYF. CDR3 in DNA: TGTGCCAGCAGCACGTCGGGACATCCCACAGATACGCAGTATTTT.

The chain is built from TRBV27 and TRBJ2-1; D gene ambiguous. Per germline, CDR1 MNHEY and CDR2 SMNVEV (reference sequence). The CDR3 extends over 11 amino acids. Trimming cost V 5 bases and J 6 bases, with 5 bases left between them. The CDR3 DNA sequence: TGTGCCAGCAGTCAGTTCAATGAGCAGTTCTTC. Protein product: CASSQFNEQFF.

The chain joins TRBV2 to TRBJ1-6, with D uncertain. V gave up 4 bases and J gave up 2 bases, with 3 bases separating them. CDR3 size: 13 residues. Germline CDR1 and CDR2: SNHLY and FYNNEI. Written as DNA, the CDR3 is TGTGCCAGCAGTGTTACCTATAATTCACCCCTCCACTTT. Encoded protein: CASSVTYNSPLHF.

V gene TRBV18 combines with J gene TRBJ1-4, with 7 bases lining up with TRBD1. Germline-derived CDR1 and CDR2 are KGHSH and LQKENI. V was pared by 2 bases and J by 4 bases, with 7 bases of the junction left unmatched. This CDR3 has 16 residues. The CDR3 reads CASSPTTGPNNEKLFF. The CDR3 region has the DNA TGTGCCAGCTCACCAACGACAGGGCCCAATAATGAAAAACTGTTTTTT.

Here the CDR3 DNA reads TGTGCCAGTAGTATAGCCAGGGGGCCCGCAACTAATGAAAAACTGTTTTTT. It translates to CASSIARGPATNEKLFF. This chain links TRBV19 with TRBJ1-4; TRBD1 matches at 8 bases. The germline V gene has CDR1 LNHDA and CDR2 SQIVND (reference sequence). Unmatched junction bases numbered 4, after V lost 1 base and J lost 0 bases. The CDR3 extends over 17 amino acids.